This TCR beta chain derives from a study of control samples from healthy donors and cancer patients. The assay was immunoSEQ multiplex PCR, and TCRdb's table has in-frame clones only and misses some. The sample records about 120,000 clones, roughly 90% being singletons. The CDR3 is made up of 13 amino acids. V was pared by 2 bases and J by 1 base, with 5 bases between. From germline, CDR1 is SEHNR and CDR2 FQNEAQ (reference sequence). The receptor was derived from a man aged 50-60 years in good health. The V call is TRBV7-9, the J call TRBJ1-1; D not resolved. Sequencing was performed on blood. In DNA, the CDR3 is TGTGCCAGCAGCTTACAGCGGAACACTGAAGCTTTCTTT. It is translated as CASSLQRNTEAFF. Full variable domain (remainder filled in from reference TRBV7-9 and TRBJ1-1): DTGVSQNPRHKITKRGQNVTFRCDPISEHNRLYWYRQTLGQGPEFLTYFQNEAQLEKSRLLSDRFSAERPKGSFSTLEIQRTEQGDSAMYLCASSLQRNTEAFFGQGTRLTVV.